This T cell receptor beta chain was obtained from a study of blood T cell repertoires in COVID-19 (dated by TCRdb to between 2020 and 2021). For the study in its entirety: The collaborator samples originated in the United States, Italy and Spain and spanned the acute and convalescent phases of COVID-19. The prospective study material was composed of cDNA or gDNA derived from T cells, B-cell-depleted T cells, or PBMCs. Deeply sampled blood TCRbeta repertoires from subjects exposed to, actively infected with, or recovered from COVID-19 were included in the dataset. The repertoires were released in a freely available public database intended as a resource for research on the immune response to SARS-CoV-2. Samples came from the ongoing ImmuneRACE study (first 160 participants) plus 1,254 subjects from 6 global collaborators. Nearly every sample came with metadata listing a de-identified subject ID, COVID-19 status, age in years and sex. Where available, HLA class I and class II types were obtained from metadata supplied by the sample provider rather than from assay-based typing.

TCRbeta CDR3 regions were amplified from genomic DNA by means of the immunoSEQ Assay, a bias-controlled multiplex PCR. The authors processed their data as follows. The number of nucleated cells in each sample was estimated from the amplification of reference gene primers within the assay. Sequence reads were collapsed and filtered to measure the absolute abundance of every unique TCRbeta CDR3 rearrangement. Productive Simpson clonality was computed per sample as the square root of Simpson's diversity index over productive rearrangements. TCRdb limited this immuneACCESS table to in-frame rearrangements with V and J called. A share of clones is missing; checked studies link under half to unresolved V genes, and the rest is unexplained. The V and J calls and clone size come from that table; D and trimming were worked out from the DNA. Recorded for this sample are 250,000 to 350,000 clones; approximately 90% of them occurred a single time. About 12% of the sample rests with the top ten.

Overall study outcomes, separate from this receptor: The quantity of clinical and demographic metadata differed by source and by participant and was supplied without curation.

As to this clone: The clone's antigen remains unknown. No quality values exist for individual bases; no much larger clone is one base distant.

Taken from the germline V gene (reference sequence), the CDR1 and CDR2 loops are LGHDT and YNNKEL. From the cysteine up to the phenylalanine, the CDR3 has a length of 14 residues. The sequence is cut down to CDR3 DNA, 42 bases in frame from base 1. Trimming takes 4 bases off V and 8 bases off J; junction bases not matched to a gene: 7. Each collaborating institution followed its own protocols to collect whole blood in K2EDTA tubes. For TCRbeta analysis, collaborators shipped samples as frozen whole blood, isolated PBMCs, or DNA extracted from either of those sample types. The chain was built from TRBV3-1 (or the pseudogene TRBV3-2) and TRBJ2-1; 8 central nucleotides agree with TRBD2. The receptor was isolated from a woman aged 60-75 years with acute or convalescent COVID-19. Material: peripheral blood. CDR3 sequence: CASSLGLGRDEQFF. The sequence in DNA is TGTGCCAGCAGCCTGGGACTAGGGAGAGATGAGCAGTTCTTC.